This entry lists 32 T cell receptor beta chains sequenced from one sample in a study of blood T cell repertoires in COVID-19. Here immunoSEQ multiplex PCR was the method, and the copy in TCRdb shows in-frame clones only, minus some. Altogether about 480,000 clones are present, around 89% being singletons, with the ten largest covering 4% to 5.5%. The specimen was peripheral blood. Receptors originate from a woman under 40 with acute or convalescent COVID-19.

V gene TRBV3-1 (or the pseudogene TRBV3-2) combines with J gene TRBJ2-3; perhaps TRBD1 as D (5 bases). CDR3 length: 16 amino acids. From germline, CDR1 is LGHDT and CDR2 YNNKEL (reference sequence). Trimming left V 4 bases short and J 0 bases short, with 14 bases between. CDR3 region: CASSPRQRSSTDTQYF. In DNA form, the CDR3 reads TGTGCCAGCAGCCCCCGACAGAGATCTAGCACAGATACGCAGTATTTT.

The chain carries TRBV27 and TRBJ2-1; 7 bases line up with TRBD2. This CDR3 contains 15 residues. From germline, CDR1 is MNHEY and CDR2 SMNVEV (reference sequence). V lost 7 bases, J lost 3 bases, and 9 bases stayed unmatched. The DNA of the CDR3 is TGTGCCAGCACCGTGGGGGGGGGTAACTACAATGAGCAGTTCTTC. Protein product: CASTVGGGNYNEQFF.

The count of this clone is one. The rearrangement uses TRBV27 and TRBJ1-1; D not resolved. CDR1 and CDR2 from the germline V gene are MNHEY and SMNVEV (reference sequence). V shed 2 bases and J shed 3 bases, with 7 bases lying between them. There are 13 residues in the CDR3. The CDR3, as DNA: TGTGCCAGCAGTTTAAGAGCATACACTGAAGCTTTCTTT. Translating it yields CASSLRAYTEAFF.

The CDR3 loop reads CASSPGLTYEQYF. CDR3 DNA: TGTGCCAGCAGCCCGGGACTAACCTACGAGCAGTACTTC. This sequence joins TRBV5-4 and TRBJ2-7; TRBD2 aligns across 7 bases. Germline-derived CDR1 and CDR2 are SGHNT and YYREEE (reference sequence). This CDR3 spans 13 amino acids. J was trimmed by 2 bases and V by 4 bases; bases with no gene match: 3.

This chain uses TRBV5-4 with TRBJ2-2, with D tentatively TRBD1 (6 bases). The V gene's germline CDR1 is SGHNT and CDR2 YYREEE (reference sequence). V dropped 8 bases and J dropped 0 bases, with 11 bases sitting between them. This CDR3 is built from 14 residues. For the CDR3, the DNA is TGTGCCAGTGGGACAATCACGAACACCGGGGAGCTGTTTTTT. Its translation is CASGTITNTGELFF.

The V gene is TRBV12-5, the J gene TRBJ2-6; D is ambiguous. The germline gives CDR1 LGHNT, CDR2 FRNRAP. CDR3 length: 18 amino acids. The V end was cut by 2 bases, the J end by 1 base, with 15 bases between. In DNA form, the CDR3 reads TGTGCTAGTGGTTTGTATTCGGGTTTGGTTTCTGGGGCCAACGTCCTGACTTTC. It yields the protein CASGLYSGLVSGANVLTF.

The chain links TRBV12-3 or TRBV12-4 to TRBJ2-7; tentatively, D is TRBD1 (5 bases). Deletions cut 3 bases from V and 6 bases from J, with 9 bases between. The CDR3 contains 12 residues. The CDR3 reads CASSLWQGEQYF. CDR3 DNA sequence: TGTGCCAGCAGTTTGTGGCAGGGCGAGCAGTACTTC.

V usage is TRBV11-2 and J usage is TRBJ2-3; tentatively, D is TRBD1 (5 bases). Trimming shortened V by 3 bases and J by 3 bases, and 16 bases separated the two germline ends. Germline V gene data show CDR1 as SGHAT and CDR2 as FQNNGV. This CDR3 is built from 16 residues. CDR3 nucleotide sequence: TGTGCCAGCAGCTTCCCGTTCAGGGTTGCAACAGATACGCAGTATTTT. Protein product: CASSFPFRVATDTQYF.

In this sample, this clone turned up once. The V and J genes are TRBV4-1 and TRBJ1-1, with D possibly matching TRBD1 (5 bases). CDR3 length: 14 residues. The V gene lost 1 base and the J gene lost 5 bases, with 11 bases spanning the gap. CDR1 is MGHRA and CDR2 is YSYEKL in the germline V gene. CDR3 sequence: CASSQVFGGTEAFF. The CDR3 coding sequence is TGCGCCAGCAGCCAAGTTTTCGGGGGAACTGAAGCTTTCTTT.

This chain uses TRBV5-1 with TRBJ2-7, with 9 bases identical to TRBD1. J lost 2 bases, V lost 6 bases, and 6 bases had no gene match. Germline values: CDR1 SGHRS, CDR2 YFSETQ. CDR3 length equals 14 residues. The CDR3 DNA reads TGCGCCAGCAACACCGGGACAGGGACCTACGAGCAGTACTTC. Translation gives CASNTGTGTYEQYF.

The chain couples TRBV2 to TRBJ2-6, with D maybe TRBD1 (5 bases). Germline V gene sequence: CDR1 SNHLY, CDR2 FYNNEI. Trimming took 7 bases from V and 0 from J, leaving 16 bases between them. The CDR3 contains 17 residues. CDR3 nucleotides: TGTGCCAGCACAGAGACAGTTACAAGCTCTGGGGCCAACGTCCTGACTTTC. Translating gives CASTETVTSSGANVLTF.

The rearrangement joins TRBV29-1 to TRBJ2-7; 9 bases are a match to TRBD1. The CDR3 is 16 residues long. The V and J ends lost 6 bases and 0 bases, in that order; junction bases with no gene match: 12. Germline values: CDR1 SQVTM, CDR2 ANQGSEA. In DNA, the CDR3 is TGCAGCGTCCGCGCCCCGGGGACAGGGAGCTCCTACGAGCAGTACTTC. As protein: CSVRAPGTGSSYEQYF.

This sequence joins TRBV5-1 and TRBJ2-3; D not resolved. The V gene lost 5 bases and the J gene lost 4 bases, with 8 bases spanning the gap. The CDR3 consists of 12 residues. Germline CDR1 reads SGHRS; CDR2 reads YFSETQ. The CDR3 region is CASSLVSDTQYF. The CDR3 DNA reads as TGCGCCAGCAGTCTAGTTTCAGATACGCAGTATTTT.

The chain is built from TRBV10-2 and TRBJ1-1; 7 bases agree with TRBD1. Germline assignment: CDR1 WSHSY and CDR2 SAAADI. The CDR3 consists of 14 residues. V shed 10 bases and J 0 bases; nucleotides not matched to a gene: 8. CDR3 sequence: CATSQTGVNTEAFF. As DNA, the CDR3 is TGCGCCACTTCCCAAACAGGGGTGAACACTGAAGCTTTCTTT.

The rearrangement links TRBV5-5 to TRBJ2-3; 7 positions agree with TRBD1. Germline values: CDR1 SGHKS, CDR2 YYEKEE (reference sequence). J lost 3 bases, V lost 5 bases, and 9 bases had no gene match. The CDR3 loop spans 15 amino acids. The CDR3 sequence: CASSFDRVVTDTQYF. CDR3 nucleotides: TGTGCCAGCAGTTTCGACAGGGTTGTGACAGATACGCAGTATTTT.

The chain is built from TRBV7-6 and TRBJ2-2; 8 positions match TRBD1. The V and J ends lost 3 bases and 4 bases, in that order; junction bases with no gene match: 7. Germline assignment: CDR1 SGHVS and CDR2 FNYEAQ. The CDR3 is 16 residues long. The CDR3 nucleotides read TGTGCCAGCAGCTTTACAGGGGGACGGAGCACCGGGGAGCTGTTTTTT. The encoded protein is CASSFTGGRSTGELFF.

V usage is TRBV19 and J usage is TRBJ2-1, with 8 bases aligning to TRBD1. CDR1 and CDR2 (germline): LNHDA, SQIVND (reference sequence). V dropped 2 bases and J dropped 4; count of bases not matched to a gene: 7. The CDR3 length is 16 residues. Here the CDR3 DNA reads TGTGCCAGTAGTATAATAACGGACAGGGAATACAATGAGCAGTTCTTC. It yields the protein CASSIITDREYNEQFF.

The V and J genes are TRBV7-8 and TRBJ2-7; 14 bases align to TRBD2. There are 18 residues in the CDR3. V gave up 3 bases and J gave up 0 bases; unmatched junction bases: 7. Germline CDR1 SGHVS, CDR2 FQNEAQ. DNA of the CDR3: TGTGCCAGCAGCTTGGCTGGACTAGCGGGGGGAAGCTCCTACGAGCAGTACTTC. Its protein product is CASSLAGLAGGSSYEQYF.

The CDR3 sequence: CASRFIKVLEGYTF. In DNA, the CDR3 is TGTGCAAGTCGCTTTATCAAGGTTCTAGAGGGCTACACCTTC. The chain employs TRBV12-2 and TRBJ1-2. TRBV12-2 is a pseudogene segment. The CDR3 contains 14 residues.

J is TRBJ1-5 and V is TRBV28; D is undetermined. The CDR3 consists of 16 residues. V dropped 4 bases and J dropped 5 bases, with 18 bases sitting between them. Germline V gene lookup returns CDR1 MDHEN and CDR2 SYDVKM. This chain's CDR3 is CASSSLRTSGYQPQHF. In DNA, the CDR3 is TGTGCCAGCAGTTCGCTGCGAACCTCGGGGTATCAGCCCCAGCATTTT.

The CDR3 protein is CASSLASGGTSYQETQYF. The CDR3 DNA reads as TGCGCCAGCAGCTTGGCAAGCGGGGGGACCTCGTACCAAGAGACCCAGTACTTC. This sequence joins TRBV5-1 and TRBJ2-5, with 9 bases aligning to TRBD2. The V gene's germline CDR1 is SGHRS and CDR2 YFSETQ. The CDR3 has 18 residues. V was pared by 0 bases and J by 0 bases, with 9 bases of the junction left unmatched.

This rearrangement joins TRBV3-1 (or the pseudogene TRBV3-2) to TRBJ2-7, with TRBD1 identical over 8 bases. Trimming took 3 bases from V and 6 from J; bases not matched to a gene: 4. This CDR3 has 13 amino acids. The germline V gene has CDR1 LGHDT and CDR2 YNNKEL (reference sequence). The CDR3 region is CASSHRGQGEQYF. The CDR3 DNA reads as TGTGCCAGCAGCCACAGGGGGCAAGGCGAGCAGTACTTC.

DNA of the CDR3: TGCGCCAGCAGCCACGGAAACAGACTAGCGGGGGGGCGGAATGAGCAGTTCTTC. Translated, it gives CASSHGNRLAGGRNEQFF. The rearrangement links TRBV4-1 to TRBJ2-1; 14 positions agree with TRBD2. The V gene end was trimmed by 3 bases and the J gene end by 7 bases; junction bases not matched to a gene: 11. In germline, CDR1 is MGHRA, CDR2 YSYEKL. The CDR3 has 18 residues.

The rearrangement links TRBV7-6 to TRBJ1-3; D possibly corresponds to TRBD1 (5 bases). The CDR3 totals 16 residues. The germline CDR1 and CDR2 sequences are SGHVS and FNYEAQ. The germline V and J ends were trimmed by 0 bases and 3 bases, with 12 bases remaining between them. The CDR3 region has the DNA TGTGCCAGCAGCTTAGCGCACAGGTTTGGTGGAAACACCATATATTTT. Translating it yields CASSLAHRFGGNTIYF. Together with reference TRBV7-6 and TRBJ1-3, the CDR3 gives the full variable domain: GAGVSQSPRYKVTKRGQDVALRCDPISGHVSLYWYRQALGQGPEFLTYFNYEAQQDKSGLPNDRFSAERPEGSISTLTIQRTEQRDSAMYRCASSLAHRFGGNTIYFGEGSWLTVV.

V usage is TRBV7-9 and J usage is TRBJ2-5; no firm D call. Germline values: CDR1 SEHNR, CDR2 FQNEAQ (reference sequence). CDR3 length: 10 residues. V dropped 8 bases and J dropped 5 bases, with 6 bases sitting between them. The CDR3 DNA sequence: TGTGCCAGCTCCCGGGAGACCCAGTACTTC. This gives the protein CASSRETQYF.

The chain carries TRBV6-1 and TRBJ2-3, with D possibly being TRBD1 (5 bases). Trimming left V 2 bases short and J 3 bases short, with 12 bases between. This CDR3 spans 15 amino acids. Per germline, CDR1 MNHNS and CDR2 SASEGT. The CDR3 DNA reads as TGTGCCAGCAGTGAAAGTGGGGCGTCGACAGATACGCAGTATTTT. Protein product: CASSESGASTDTQYF.

Concerning this clone itself: The sample contains more than one DNA sequence encoding this CDR3. This chain uses TRBV6-5 with TRBJ1-1; TRBD1 matches 8 bases. CDR3 length equals 13 residues. CDR1 is MNHEY, CDR2 SVGAGI, per germline. J lost 4 bases, V lost 6 bases, and 4 bases had no gene match. This CDR3 is CASRSTGGTEAFF. The CDR3 DNA reads TGTGCCAGCAGGTCTACAGGGGGCACTGAAGCTTTCTTT.

V gene TRBV5-1 combines with J gene TRBJ2-5, with D maybe TRBD1 (5 bases). The CDR3 is 12 residues long. The germline V gene has CDR1 SGHRS and CDR2 YFSETQ. V was shortened by 4 bases and J by 6 bases, with 10 bases between the two germline ends. This CDR3 is CASSLDSQTQYF. The CDR3, as DNA: TGCGCCAGCAGCCTAGACAGTCAGACCCAGTACTTC.

CDR3 nucleotide sequence: TGTGCCAGCAGTGGAGGCGGGCCATTCACAGATACGCAGTATTTT. Its translation: CASSGGGPFTDTQYF. The chain is built from TRBV2 and TRBJ2-3; D is perhaps TRBD2 (5 bases). Germline V lookup: CDR1 SNHLY, CDR2 FYNNEI. The CDR3 is 15 residues long. Trimming left V 4 bases short and J 2 bases short, with 13 bases between.

This clone was seen more than once but under ten times. This chain uses TRBV7-2 with TRBJ2-3; 8 positions agree with TRBD2. Per germline, CDR1 SGHTA and CDR2 FQGNSA. This CDR3 spans 16 amino acids. With 2 bases clipped from V and 5 bases from J, the junction kept 9 bases outside the gene matches. DNA of the CDR3: TGTGCCAGCAGCTTATTTGGCGGGGGGCGGCAAGATACGCAGTATTTT. Translating gives CASSLFGGGRQDTQYF.

Only one count was recorded for this clone. The V gene is TRBV4-2, the J gene TRBJ2-1, with 8 bases identical to TRBD2. CDR3 length: 14 residues. V dropped 8 bases and J dropped 6; count of bases not matched to a gene: 9. Germline values: CDR1 LGHNA, CDR2 YNFKEQ. CDR3 amino acids: CASGGSGVGNEQFF. As DNA, the CDR3 is TGTGCCAGCGGGGGTAGCGGGGTCGGCAATGAGCAGTTCTTC.

The chain has TRBV4-1 and TRBJ2-7; a weak D match, TRBD1 (6 bases). Deletions cut 5 bases from V and 6 bases from J, with 17 bases between. CDR3 size: 14 residues. Germline V gives CDR1 MGHRA, CDR2 YSYEKL. The CDR3 sequence: CASSKGQGGAEQYF. In DNA, the CDR3 is TGCGCCAGCAGCAAAGGCCAAGGGGGTGCCGAGCAGTACTTC.